One and the same sample provided the 20 T cell receptor beta chains below, sequenced in a study of T cell repertoires in cytomegalovirus infection. TCRdb redid the calling of the reads with MiXCR, one entry per CDR3 protein. The sample holds about 340,000 distinct CDR3 sequences, under 35% seen once. Their antigen targets remain unknown. This sample comprised cultured PBMCs, obtained from culture after CMV antigen stimulation. These receptors all come from a human donor in good health (CMV status not recorded). Some clones in this sample may be carry-over from other donors' samples.

The sample holds a few counts of this clonotype. The chain joins TRBV7-9 to TRBJ2-7, with a tentative D call TRBD2 (5 bases). The V end lost 3 bases, the J end lost 8 bases, and 11 bases lay between the germline ends. Germline lookup yields CDR1 SEHNR and CDR2 FQNEAQ (reference sequence). This CDR3 is 12 amino acids long. The CDR3 loop reads CASSLAGGKQYF. The DNA of the CDR3 is TGTGCCAGCAGCTTGGCGGGTGGCAAGCAGTACTTC.

The sample holds a few counts of this clonotype. V is TRBV7-3 and J is TRBJ1-1; D not resolved. V lost 2 bases and J 1 base, leaving 5 bases between the germline ends. This CDR3 region has 13 residues. Germline values: CDR1 SGHTA, CDR2 FQGTGA. CDR3 nucleotides: TGTGCCAGCAGCTTATGGCAGAACACTGAAGCTTTCTTT. This translates into CASSLWQNTEAFF.

The chain employs TRBV6-5 and TRBJ2-3; D gene uncertain. The CDR3 covers 14 residues. Germline assignment: CDR1 MNHEY and CDR2 SVGAGI. Trimming shortened V by 6 bases and J by 6 bases, and 16 bases separated the two germline ends. The CDR3, as DNA: TGTGCCAGCAGCCACTCGACTCGAGCTGATACGCAGTATTTT. Translating it yields CASSHSTRADTQYF.

This clonotype was seen a handful of times. The chain couples TRBV6-9 to TRBJ2-7, with a possible D match to TRBD2 (7 bases). Between the trimmed V and J ends, which lost 5 bases and 6 bases, there was a span of 23 bases. The CDR3 has 16 residues. The germline CDR1 and CDR2 sequences are MNHGY and SVAAGI. The CDR3 sequence: CASSPHQQGREREQYF. CDR3 nucleotide sequence: TGTGCCAGCAGTCCCCACCAGCAGGGGAGGGAGCGCGAGCAGTACTTC.

This clonotype was detected ten times or more. The chain uses TRBV7-8 and TRBJ2-5, with a weak D call TRBD2 (6 bases). Germline V gives CDR1 SGHVS, CDR2 FQNEAQ. The CDR3 is 16 residues long. Trimming stripped 1 base from V and 1 base from J, with 13 bases between. CDR3 region: CASSLVAGSFQETQYF. CDR3 nucleotide sequence: TGTGCCAGCAGCTTAGTGGCGGGGTCTTTCCAAGAGACCCAGTACTTC.

The rearrangement uses TRBV6-2 or TRBV6-3 and TRBJ2-5; 10 bases match TRBD2. CDR1 is MNHEY, CDR2 SVGEGT, per germline. Trimming cost V 6 bases and J 1 base; bases outside gene matches: 5. This CDR3 spans 15 amino acids. The CDR3 sequence is CASRKAGGSQETQYF. CDR3 DNA sequence: TGTGCCAGCAGAAAAGCGGGAGGGTCCCAAGAGACCCAGTACTTC.

This clonotype was seen more than once but under ten times. The chain links TRBV7-9 to TRBJ1-1, with D possibly TRBD1 on 5 matching bases. The V end lost 5 bases, the J end lost 6 bases, and 13 bases lay between the germline ends. Looked up from germline, CDR1 is SEHNR and CDR2 is FQNEAQ (reference sequence). The CDR3 length is 13 residues. CDR3 nucleotides: TGTGCCAGCAGCCCGCGGCGGGGCCCTGAAGCTTTCTTT. It translates to CASSPRRGPEAFF.

V is TRBV19 and J is TRBJ1-1; 9 bases align to TRBD1. V lost 6 bases to trimming and J lost 5 bases; unmatched junction nucleotides: 7. The CDR3 consists of 14 residues. Germline V gene sequence: CDR1 LNHDA, CDR2 SQIVND (reference sequence). This chain's CDR3 is CASSTQGARTEAFF. CDR3 bases: TGTGCCAGTAGCACACAGGGGGCGAGGACTGAAGCTTTCTTT.

CDR3 coding DNA: TGTGCCAGCAGTCTGGACAGGGCCCCCTACAATGAGCAGTTCTTC. This codes for CASSLDRAPYNEQFF. The rearrangement uses TRBV27 and TRBJ2-1; TRBD1 matches 8 bases. The length of the CDR3 is 15 residues. Germline CDR1 reads MNHEY; CDR2 reads SMNVEV (reference sequence). Trimming took 5 bases from V and 2 from J; bases not matched to a gene: 5.

This clonotype was found once. This may arise from a read error, as a much more abundant clone is one base away. The chain carries TRBV7-2 and TRBJ2-5; 8 bases match TRBD1. Looked up from germline, CDR1 is SGHTA and CDR2 is FQGNSA. With V trimmed by 3 bases and J by 1 base, 4 bases remained unmatched. The CDR3 contains 15 residues. CDR3 sequence (DNA): TGTGCCAGCAGCTTTATCCAGGGGGCCCAAGAGACCCAGTACTTC. Protein sequence: CASSFIQGAQETQYF.

About this clonotype: Because it lacks the conserved phenylalanine or tryptophan at the end, this CDR3 is likely a read error. V is TRBV7-2 and J is TRBJ1-3; D might be TRBD1 (5 bases). Trimming took off 1 base at V and 1 base at J, with 14 bases between the two ends. From germline, CDR1 is SGHTA and CDR2 FQGNSA. There are 17 residues in the CDR3. In DNA, the CDR3 is TGTGCCAGCAGCTTAGTTGGGCAGGGCGGATCTGGAAACACCATATATTGT. It encodes CASSLVGQGGSGNTIYC.

This clonotype was counted at least ten times. The V and J genes are TRBV20-1 and TRBJ2-6; D is unclear. Trimming pared 6 bases from V and 0 bases from J, leaving 6 bases between. Germline V CDR1 and CDR2: DFQATT, SNEGSKA (reference sequence). CDR3 length: 13 amino acids. CDR3 loop: CSAPSSGANVLTF. CDR3 sequence (DNA): TGCAGTGCCCCATCCTCTGGGGCCAACGTCCTGACTTTC.

In its sample, this clonotype was seen many times. The V call is TRBV11-2, the J call TRBJ1-3; D not resolved. There are 16 residues in the CDR3. Germline V gives CDR1 SGHAT, CDR2 FQNNGV. V lost 1 base and J 0 bases, leaving 10 bases between the germline ends. The CDR3 protein is CASSLVAGYSGNTIYF. CDR3 sequence (DNA): TGTGCCAGCAGCTTAGTGGCGGGTTACTCTGGAAACACCATATATTTT.

The chain is built from TRBV7-3 and TRBJ1-2; D is perhaps TRBD1 (6 bases). Germline CDR1 reads SGHTA; CDR2 reads FQGTGA. Trimming left V 4 bases short and J 6 bases short, with 12 bases between. The CDR3 has 13 residues. CDR3 sequence: CASSSQGLDGYTF. The CDR3 DNA sequence: TGTGCCAGCAGCTCACAGGGACTCGATGGCTACACCTTC.

V and J are TRBV6-1 and TRBJ2-7; 11 bases line up with TRBD2. Germline V CDR1 and CDR2: MNHNS, SASEGT. The V and J ends lost 5 bases and 4 bases, in that order; junction bases with no gene match: 4. The length of the CDR3 is 14 residues. The CDR3 coding sequence is TGTGCCAGCAGTCGACTAGCGGGGCTTTACGAGCAGTACTTC. It is translated as CASSRLAGLYEQYF.

The CDR3 sequence is CASTGTSGRTDTQYF. In DNA form, the CDR3 reads TGTGCCAGCACTGGGACTAGCGGGCGAACAGATACGCAGTATTTT. V is TRBV2 and J is TRBJ2-3; 12 bases align to TRBD2. CDR3 length: 15 residues. The trim removed 7 bases at V and 3 bases at J, leaving 5 bases unmatched. CDR1 and CDR2 from the germline V gene are SNHLY and FYNNEI.

This clonotype was found many times. The chain recombines TRBV7-8 with TRBJ2-7; 7 positions match TRBD1. CDR3 length: 16 residues. Germline values: CDR1 SGHVS, CDR2 FQNEAQ. Trimming cost V 5 bases and J 3 bases; bases outside gene matches: 13. CDR3 region: CASSPSPKDRNYEQYF. DNA of the CDR3: TGTGCCAGCAGCCCCAGCCCTAAGGACAGGAACTACGAGCAGTACTTC.

This clonotype has just a few counts. The V call is TRBV7-6, the J call TRBJ2-2; 10 nucleotides line up with TRBD1. CDR1 and CDR2 (germline): SGHVS, FNYEAQ. The V segment lost 2 bases and the J segment 3 bases; nucleotides outside the gene matches: 3. The length of the CDR3 is 16 residues. The CDR3, as DNA: TGTGCCAGCAGCTTAACTGGGACAGGGGACACCGGGGAGCTGTTTTTT. Amino acid sequence: CASSLTGTGDTGELFF.

This clonotype was recorded at least ten times. The chain links TRBV10-3 to TRBJ1-2; the D is unclear. The CDR3 is made up of 16 amino acids. V gave up 3 bases and J gave up 4 bases, with 18 bases separating them. The germline CDR1 and CDR2 sequences are ENHRY and SYGVKD. For the CDR3, the DNA is TGTGCCATCAGTGATGGGTTAGGTAGAACGCTCTATGGCTACACCTTC. It is translated as CAISDGLGRTLYGYTF.

For the CDR3, the DNA is TGCAGCGTTGGAACGCCCATCCAAGAGACCCAGTACTTC. Translation gives CSVGTPIQETQYF. The chain links TRBV29-1 to TRBJ2-5; no firm D call. The CDR3 runs to 13 residues. V dropped 4 bases and J dropped 1 base, with 10 bases sitting between them. Per germline, CDR1 SQVTM and CDR2 ANQGSEA.